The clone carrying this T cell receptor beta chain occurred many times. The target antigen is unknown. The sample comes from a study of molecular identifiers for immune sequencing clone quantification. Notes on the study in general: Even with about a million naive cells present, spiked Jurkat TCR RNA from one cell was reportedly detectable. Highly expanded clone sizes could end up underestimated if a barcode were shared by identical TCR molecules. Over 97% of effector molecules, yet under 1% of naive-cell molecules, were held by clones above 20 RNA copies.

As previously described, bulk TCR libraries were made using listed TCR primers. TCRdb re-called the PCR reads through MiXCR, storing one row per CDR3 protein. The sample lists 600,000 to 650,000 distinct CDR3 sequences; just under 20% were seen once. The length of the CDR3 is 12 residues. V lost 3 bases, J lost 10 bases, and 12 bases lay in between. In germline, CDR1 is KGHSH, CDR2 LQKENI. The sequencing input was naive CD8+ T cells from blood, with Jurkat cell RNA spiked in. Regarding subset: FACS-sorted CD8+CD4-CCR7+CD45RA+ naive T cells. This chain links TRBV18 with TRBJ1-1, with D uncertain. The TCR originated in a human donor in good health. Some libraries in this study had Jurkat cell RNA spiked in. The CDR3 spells CASSPPNEPAFF. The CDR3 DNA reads TGTGCCAGCTCACCCCCGAATGAACCAGCTTTCTTT.